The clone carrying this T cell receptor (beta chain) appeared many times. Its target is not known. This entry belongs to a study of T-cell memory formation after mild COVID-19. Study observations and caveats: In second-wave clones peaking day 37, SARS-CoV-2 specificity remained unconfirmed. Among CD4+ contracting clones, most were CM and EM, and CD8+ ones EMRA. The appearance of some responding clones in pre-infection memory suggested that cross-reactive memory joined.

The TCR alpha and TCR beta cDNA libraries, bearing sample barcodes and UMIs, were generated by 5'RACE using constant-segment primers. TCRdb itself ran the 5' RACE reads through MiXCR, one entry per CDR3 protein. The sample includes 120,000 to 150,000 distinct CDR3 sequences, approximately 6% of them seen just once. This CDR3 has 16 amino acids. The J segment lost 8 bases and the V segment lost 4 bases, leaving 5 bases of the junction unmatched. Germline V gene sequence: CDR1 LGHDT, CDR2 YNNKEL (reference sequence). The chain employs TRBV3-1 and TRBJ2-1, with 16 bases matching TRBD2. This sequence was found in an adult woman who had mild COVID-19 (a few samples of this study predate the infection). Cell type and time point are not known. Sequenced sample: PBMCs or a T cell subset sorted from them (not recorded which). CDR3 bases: TGTGCCAGCAGCCTGACGGGGACTAGCGGGAGGGATGAGCAGTTCTTC. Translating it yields CASSLTGTSGRDEQFF.